Shown below are 30 T cell receptor beta chains from a single sample sequenced in a study of T cell changes during pregnancy in multiple sclerosis. Sequenced by immunoSEQ multiplex PCR; TCRdb stores in-frame clones only, minus some. The sample holds around 30,000 clones, approximately 94% seen once. The material sequenced was CD4+ T cells from peripheral blood mononuclear cells, taken in the second trimester of pregnancy. Receptor source: a female donor with multiple sclerosis, enrolled in a pregnancy study.

The chain is built from TRBV19 and TRBJ2-3, with 10 bases matching TRBD2. Losses at the gene ends were 6 bases for V and 4 bases for J; bases not matched to a gene: 7. Germline lookup yields CDR1 LNHDA and CDR2 SQIVND (reference sequence). The CDR3 has 15 residues. The CDR3 sequence: CASRPASGRSDTQYF. In nucleotides, the CDR3 is TGTGCCAGTAGGCCAGCTAGCGGGAGATCAGATACGCAGTATTTT.

The V and J genes are TRBV19 and TRBJ1-4; 7 bases align to TRBD1. CDR1 and CDR2 from the germline V gene are LNHDA and SQIVND (reference sequence). This CDR3 contains 14 residues. The V and J ends lost 7 bases and 3 bases, in that order; junction bases with no gene match: 5. The CDR3 nucleotides are TGTGCCAGTAACCGGGACAGAGCTAATGAAAAACTGTTTTTT. Its protein product is CASNRDRANEKLFF.

Here the CDR3 reads CASRPHRDYGYTF. CDR3 in DNA: TGTGCCAGCAGACCACACAGGGACTATGGCTACACCTTC. This chain joins TRBV28 and TRBJ1-2, with D perhaps TRBD1 (6 bases). From germline, CDR1 is MDHEN and CDR2 SYDVKM. The V gene lost 6 bases and the J gene lost 3 bases, with 11 bases spanning the gap. This CDR3 region has 13 residues.

This clone was detected only once. This chain joins TRBV5-1 and TRBJ2-7, with 7 bases identical to TRBD1. V trimming: 5 bases; J trimming: 4 bases; junction bases outside the gene matches: 9. Germline CDR1 is SGHRS and CDR2 is YFSETQ. The CDR3 sequence is 14 residues long. The CDR3 is CASRNGTVTYEQYF. The CDR3 coding sequence is TGCGCCAGCAGAAACGGGACAGTAACTTACGAGCAGTACTTC.

The rearrangement joins TRBV4-1 to TRBJ1-2, with 7 bases lining up with TRBD1. Germline V gene lookup returns CDR1 MGHRA and CDR2 YSYEKL. This CDR3 region has 15 residues. V lost 3 bases and J lost 3; bases outside the gene matches: 7. The chain's CDR3 is CASSHPTGRDYGYTF. As DNA, the CDR3 is TGCGCCAGCAGCCACCCGACAGGGCGGGACTATGGCTACACCTTC.

This sequence joins TRBV18 and TRBJ2-7; 8 bases agree with TRBD1. This CDR3 contains 15 residues. Trimming cost V 2 bases and J 5 bases; bases outside gene matches: 8. In germline, CDR1 is KGHSH, CDR2 LQKENI. Here the CDR3 reads CASSPGRQGLDEQYF. CDR3 bases: TGTGCCAGCTCACCAGGGAGACAGGGGCTTGACGAGCAGTACTTC.

The chain carries TRBV28 and TRBJ2-1, with D maybe TRBD2 (6 bases). V lost 2 bases to trimming and J lost 0 bases, with 14 bases between them. The CDR3 runs 17 residues. Germline V gives CDR1 MDHEN, CDR2 SYDVKM. In nucleotides, the CDR3 is TGTGCCAGCAGTTTACCACGGGAGAGAAGCTCCTACAATGAGCAGTTCTTC. This gives the protein CASSLPRERSSYNEQFF. The full variable domain, completed using reference TRBV28 and TRBJ2-1, is DVKVTQSSRYLVKRTGEKVFLECVQDMDHENMFWYRQDPGLGLRLIYFSYDVKMKEKGDIPEGYSVSREKKERFSLILESASTNQTSMYLCASSLPRERSSYNEQFFGPGTRLTVL.

The J gene is TRBJ1-6, the V gene TRBV18; 10 nucleotides match TRBD1. Germline V lookup: CDR1 KGHSH, CDR2 LQKENI. The CDR3 extends over 13 amino acids. The V gene end was trimmed by 11 bases and the J gene end by 14 bases; junction bases not matched to a gene: 12. The CDR3 is CADRTGGPPTLHF. DNA for the CDR3: TGTGCCGACCGGACAGGGGGGCCCCCTACCCTCCACTTT.

The gene calls are TRBV5-1 and TRBJ1-2; D is uncertain. Trimming took 0 bases from V and 12 from J, leaving 12 bases between them. In germline, CDR1 is SGHRS, CDR2 YFSETQ. The CDR3 runs 12 residues. The CDR3 is CASSLAGREHTF. DNA of the CDR3: TGCGCCAGCAGCTTGGCCGGGAGGGAACACACCTTC.

The V call is TRBV5-1, the J call TRBJ1-5; 8 nucleotides match TRBD1. Germline trimming cut 3 bases from V and 2 bases from J; bases unmatched to any gene: 16. The CDR3 covers 19 residues. Germline-derived CDR1 and CDR2 are SGHRS and YFSETQ. The CDR3 sequence is CASSSSGRQGYSGNQPQHF. Here the CDR3 DNA reads TGCGCCAGCAGCTCGTCCGGCCGACAGGGGTACAGTGGCAATCAGCCCCAGCATTTT.

The chain uses TRBV5-1 and TRBJ2-3; 8 bases are a match to TRBD1. The V gene end was trimmed by 7 bases and the J gene end by 3 bases; junction bases not matched to a gene: 7. Per the germline V gene, CDR1 is SGHRS and CDR2 is YFSETQ. The CDR3 covers 14 residues. CDR3 protein: CASFDRGRTDTQYF. CDR3 DNA: TGCGCCAGCTTTGACAGGGGAAGGACAGATACGCAGTATTTT.

The V and J genes are TRBV5-4 and TRBJ2-4; 10 positions match TRBD1. The CDR3 loop spans 13 amino acids. V trimming: 2 bases; J trimming: 10 bases; junction bases outside the gene matches: 3. Germline-derived CDR1 and CDR2 are SGHNT and YYREEE (reference sequence). In nucleotides, the CDR3 is TGTGCCAGCAGCTTCCGGACAGGGGGGATTCAGTACTTC. Amino acid sequence: CASSFRTGGIQYF.

V gene TRBV18 combines with J gene TRBJ2-1; TRBD2 aligns across 10 bases. Trimming cost V 0 bases and J 7 bases; bases outside gene matches: 3. CDR1 is KGHSH, CDR2 LQKENI, per germline. The CDR3 is 15 residues long. CDR3 coding DNA: TGTGCCAGCTCACCACCGGGACTAGCGCTGAATGAGCAGTTCTTC. Its translation is CASSPPGLALNEQFF.

The chain has TRBV5-4 and TRBJ1-2; the D gene is possibly TRBD1 (6 bases). Deletions cut 0 bases from V and 6 bases from J, with 9 bases between. The CDR3 length is 13 residues. CDR1 is SGHNT and CDR2 is YYREEE in the germline V gene (reference sequence). The CDR3 sequence: CASSLDRVDGYTF. The CDR3 nucleotides are TGTGCCAGCAGCTTGGACAGGGTAGATGGCTACACCTTC.

The rearrangement joins TRBV7-9 to TRBJ2-7; 7 positions match TRBD2. The V segment lost 5 bases and the J segment 6 bases; nucleotides outside the gene matches: 10. CDR3 length equals 14 residues. CDR1 is SEHNR, CDR2 FQNEAQ, per germline (reference sequence). The CDR3 DNA reads as TGTGCCAGCAGCCACAAGCGGGGCCCGACCGAGCAGTACTTC. Protein product: CASSHKRGPTEQYF.

The chain is built from TRBV7-2 and TRBJ1-2, with 9 bases fitting TRBD1. CDR3 length equals 14 residues. From germline, CDR1 is SGHTA and CDR2 FQGNSA. The ends lost 4 bases at V and 8 bases at J; junction bases unmatched: 8. Here the CDR3 reads CASSSVTGGEGYTF. CDR3 sequence (DNA): TGTGCCAGCAGCTCAGTAACAGGGGGCGAGGGCTACACCTTC.

This clone was recorded once. J is TRBJ2-7 and V is TRBV6-6; 9 bases match TRBD1. V lost 5 bases to trimming and J lost 4 bases; unmatched junction nucleotides: 6. Germline V gives CDR1 MNHNY, CDR2 SVGAGI (reference sequence). This CDR3 is 14 amino acids long. In nucleotides, the CDR3 is TGTGCCAGCAGTGGGACAGGGAAAAAGTACGAGCAGTACTTC. Its protein product is CASSGTGKKYEQYF.

The genes are TRBV28 and TRBJ2-6; no firm D call. CDR3 length: 14 residues. In germline, CDR1 is MDHEN, CDR2 SYDVKM. Trimming removed 2 bases at V and 3 bases at J, with 5 bases between. The CDR3, as DNA: TGTGCCAGCAGTTTACTAAGTGGGGCCAACGTCCTGACTTTC. It specifies CASSLLSGANVLTF.

The rearrangement joins TRBV7-9 to TRBJ1-3, with 8 positions matching TRBD1. Trimming cost V 5 bases and J 7 bases; bases outside gene matches: 7. Germline assignment: CDR1 SEHNR and CDR2 FQNEAQ (reference sequence). This CDR3 is 14 amino acids long. The CDR3 DNA sequence: TGTGCCAGCAGCCTCGCGGGACAGGCTAACACCATATATTTT. It specifies CASSLAGQANTIYF.

V and J are TRBV12-5 and TRBJ2-7; a possible D gene is TRBD1 (5 bases). The V end lost 3 bases, the J end lost 6 bases, and 9 bases lay between the germline ends. The CDR3 length is 12 residues. Germline V gene sequence: CDR1 LGHNT, CDR2 FRNRAP. In DNA form, the CDR3 reads TGTGCTAGTGGTTTAGGGGTCTCCGAGCAGTACTTC. This gives the protein CASGLGVSEQYF. Using reference TRBV12-5 and TRBJ2-7 for the parts outside the CDR3, the full variable domain is DARVTQTPRHKVTEMGQEVTMRCQPILGHNTVFWYRQTMMQGLELLAYFRNRAPLDDSGMPKDRFSAEMPDATLATLKIQPSEPRDSAVYFCASGLGVSEQYFGPGTRLTVT.

The chain recombines TRBV4-2 with TRBJ2-3; TRBD2 matches at 7 bases. Germline trimming cut 5 bases from V and 2 bases from J; bases unmatched to any gene: 13. The CDR3 spans 17 residues. The germline V gene has CDR1 LGHNA and CDR2 YNFKEQ. This CDR3 reads CASSKPPGEGPTDTQYF. The CDR3 DNA reads TGTGCCAGCAGCAAGCCCCCGGGGGAGGGCCCCACAGATACGCAGTATTTT.

V is TRBV13 and J is TRBJ2-6; TRBD1 matches at 9 bases. CDR1 and CDR2 from the germline V gene are PRHDT and FYEKMQ (reference sequence). CDR3 length: 18 amino acids. After removal of 4 bases from V and 0 bases from J, the junction contained 7 bases not matched to a gene. CDR3 DNA sequence: TGTGCCAGCAGCTCCGGCGGACAGGGGCTCTCTGGGGCCAACGTCCTGACTTTC. This encodes CASSSGGQGLSGANVLTF.

This clone has just one count. The chain combines TRBV30 with TRBJ2-1; D is possibly TRBD1 (7 bases). Trimming took off 7 bases at V and 0 bases at J, with 10 bases between the two ends. Per the germline V gene, CDR1 is GTSNPN and CDR2 is SVGIG (reference sequence). The CDR3 loop spans 13 amino acids. The CDR3 region is CASGGSSYNEQFF. CDR3 DNA sequence: TGTGCCTCAGGGGGGAGCTCCTACAATGAGCAGTTCTTC.

V gene TRBV7-9 combines with J gene TRBJ2-7; 8 bases are shared with TRBD2. Germline-derived CDR1 and CDR2 are SEHNR and FQNEAQ (reference sequence). V was clipped by 6 bases and J by 7 bases; unmatched bases: 8. The CDR3 spans 13 residues. In DNA form, the CDR3 reads TGTGCCAGCAGTCTCGGGACTAGTTTTGAGCAGTACTTC. Amino acid sequence: CASSLGTSFEQYF.

This sequence joins TRBV5-1 and TRBJ2-1; D might be TRBD1 (5 bases). The V end was cut by 0 bases, the J end by 12 bases, with 16 bases between. CDR3 length equals 14 residues. Germline values: CDR1 SGHRS, CDR2 YFSETQ. The CDR3 here is CASSLAGKGYRQFF. CDR3 nucleotide sequence: TGCGCCAGCAGCTTGGCAGGGAAGGGTTATCGGCAGTTCTTC.

The V gene is TRBV5-1, the J gene TRBJ2-7, with 9 bases identical to TRBD2. This CDR3 comprises 15 residues. J gave up 5 bases and V 3 bases, and 9 bases lay outside the gene matches. Germline V CDR1 and CDR2: SGHRS, YFSETQ. The CDR3, as DNA: TGCGCCAGCAGCTGGGGGGCGGCGGGAGGGGACGAGCAGTACTTC. Its translation is CASSWGAAGGDEQYF.

The V call is TRBV5-1, the J call TRBJ2-5; D is perhaps TRBD2 (5 bases). V was cut by 4 bases and J by 4 bases, with 14 bases left in between. This CDR3 contains 14 residues. The germline V gene encodes CDR1 SGHRS and CDR2 YFSETQ. The CDR3 bases are TGCGCCAGCAGCCCCGGACTTAACCTAGAGACCCAGTACTTC. It yields the protein CASSPGLNLETQYF.

The chain recombines TRBV30 with TRBJ1-3; 7 bases fit TRBD1. CDR1 and CDR2 (germline): GTSNPN, SVGIG (reference sequence). V was pared by 1 base and J by 0 bases, with 6 bases of the junction left unmatched. CDR3 length: 16 amino acids. The CDR3 loop is CAWSATGTYSGNTIYF. The CDR3 region has the DNA TGTGCCTGGAGTGCGACAGGGACCTACTCTGGAAACACCATATATTTT.

The chain joins TRBV12-5 to TRBJ2-7; 7 nucleotides line up with TRBD2. There are 14 residues in the CDR3. Trimming cost V 9 bases and J 4 bases; bases outside gene matches: 12. The V gene's germline CDR1 is LGHNT and CDR2 FRNRAP. The CDR3 protein is CARGGSALLYEQYF. CDR3 coding DNA: TGTGCTAGGGGCGGGAGCGCCTTATTATACGAGCAGTACTTC.

V and J are TRBV5-4 and TRBJ1-2; no reliable D call. From germline, CDR1 is SGHNT and CDR2 YYREEE (reference sequence). This CDR3 is built from 15 residues. The V end was cut by 2 bases, the J end by 3 bases, with 14 bases between. The CDR3 sequence is CASSFKRGADYGYTF. CDR3 bases: TGTGCCAGCAGCTTTAAACGGGGAGCGGACTATGGCTACACCTTC.